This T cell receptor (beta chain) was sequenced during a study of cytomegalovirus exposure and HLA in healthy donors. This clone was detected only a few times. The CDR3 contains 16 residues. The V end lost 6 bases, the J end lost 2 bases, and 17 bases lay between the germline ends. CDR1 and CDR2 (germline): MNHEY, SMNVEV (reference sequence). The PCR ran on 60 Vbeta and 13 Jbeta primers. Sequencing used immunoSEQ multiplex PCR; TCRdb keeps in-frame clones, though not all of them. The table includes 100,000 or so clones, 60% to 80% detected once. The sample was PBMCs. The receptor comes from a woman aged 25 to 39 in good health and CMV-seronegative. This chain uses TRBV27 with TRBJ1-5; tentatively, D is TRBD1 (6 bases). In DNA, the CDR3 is TGTGCCAGCAGGAAGGGGGGAGGGTTTGGCAATCAGCCCCAGCATTTT. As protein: CASRKGGGFGNQPQHF.